The 15 T cell receptor beta chains presented below share a single source sample, sequenced in a study of shared clonotypes between healthy human individuals. TCRdb's table, derived via immunoSEQ multiplex PCR, lists solely in-frame clones and lacks some. The table has roughly 2,300,000 clones, 92% seen once. The sequenced sample was naive CD4+ T cells from PBMCs. The subset denotes: CD45RA+ positively selected. The receptors come from a man younger than 35 in good health. Some clones in this sample may be carry-over from other donors' samples.

The chain carries TRBV6-1 and TRBJ2-4; TRBD2 aligns across 14 bases. Germline trimming cut 4 bases from V and 7 bases from J; bases unmatched to any gene: 12. The germline V gene encodes CDR1 MNHNS and CDR2 SASEGT. The CDR3 extends over 18 amino acids. The CDR3 is CASSVTRGLAGAGNIQYF. DNA for the CDR3: TGTGCCAGCAGTGTCACTAGGGGACTAGCGGGAGCAGGGAACATTCAGTACTTC.

This chain links TRBV11-2 with TRBJ2-7, with 8 positions matching TRBD1. The V segment lost 3 bases and the J segment 4 bases; nucleotides outside the gene matches: 11. Germline CDR1 reads SGHAT; CDR2 reads FQNNGV. This CDR3 is built from 16 residues. CDR3 sequence: CASSLGGQVTPYEQYF. CDR3 nucleotide sequence: TGTGCCAGCAGCTTGGGGGGACAGGTTACCCCGTACGAGCAGTACTTC.

The genes are TRBV5-4 and TRBJ2-1; D is possibly TRBD2 (5 bases). Trimming removed 9 bases at V and 2 bases at J, with 18 bases between. The CDR3 is made up of 15 amino acids. Germline V gene data show CDR1 as SGHNT and CDR2 as YYREEE (reference sequence). The CDR3 DNA reads TGTGCCACCCGACCGACGGGAAGGACCTACAATGAGCAGTTCTTC. It yields the protein CATRPTGRTYNEQFF.

This rearrangement joins TRBV9 to TRBJ2-6, with D tentatively TRBD1 or TRBD2 (5 bases each). The length of the CDR3 is 15 residues. V lost 6 bases, J lost 0 bases, and 10 bases lay in between. The V gene's germline CDR1 is SGDLS and CDR2 YYNGEE. The CDR3: CASNLGVSGANVLTF. The CDR3 DNA sequence: TGTGCCAGCAACCTGGGGGTCTCTGGGGCCAACGTCCTGACTTTC. Looking up the rest from reference TRBV9 and TRBJ2-6 gives the full variable domain: DSGVTQTPKHLITATGQRVTLRCSPRSGDLSVYWYQQSLDQGLQFLIQYYNGEERAKGNILERFSAQQFPDLHSELNLSSLELGDSALYFCASNLGVSGANVLTFGAGSRLTVL.

The chain employs TRBV5-1 and TRBJ2-3; TRBD2 is a possible D gene (5 bases). Germline CDR1 and CDR2: SGHRS and YFSETQ. The V and J ends lost 6 bases and 6 bases respectively, with 20 bases between them. The CDR3 covers 15 residues. This chain's CDR3 is CASTADGTRGDTQYF. The CDR3 DNA is TGCGCCAGCACCGCGGATGGTACCCGCGGGGATACGCAGTATTTT. The entire variable domain, with the rest obtained from reference TRBV5-1 and TRBJ2-3, is as follows: KAGVTQTPRYLIKTRGQQVTLSCSPISGHRSVSWYQQTPGQGLQFLFEYFSETQRNKGNFPGRFSGRQFSNSRSEMNVSTLELGDSALYLCASTADGTRGDTQYFGPGTRLTVL.

This chain uses TRBV9 with TRBJ2-7, with TRBD2 matching over 8 bases. There are 13 residues in the CDR3. From germline, CDR1 is SGDLS and CDR2 YYNGEE. Trimming removed 3 bases from V and 7 bases from J; junction bases left unmatched: 6. CDR3 protein: CASSADLAGEQYF. In DNA, the CDR3 is TGTGCCAGCAGCGCGGACCTAGCGGGTGAGCAGTACTTC.

As to this clone: Other DNA sequences in this sample translate to the same CDR3. V is TRBV7-8 and J is TRBJ1-4, with 9 bases matching TRBD1. This CDR3 has 14 amino acids. After removal of 3 bases from V and 4 bases from J, the junction contained 0 bases not matched to a gene. Germline CDR1 SGHVS, CDR2 FQNEAQ. The CDR3 sequence is CASSLGQGNEKLFF. The CDR3 nucleotides are TGTGCCAGCAGCTTGGGACAGGGTAATGAAAAACTGTTTTTT.

This chain uses TRBV6-6 with TRBJ1-2; tentatively, D is TRBD1 (6 bases). Germline V CDR1 and CDR2: MNHNY, SVGAGI (reference sequence). The CDR3 contains 15 residues. V gave up 2 bases and J gave up 0 bases, with 10 bases separating them. CDR3 sequence: CASSYVRTANYGYTF. As DNA, the CDR3 is TGTGCCAGCAGTTACGTCAGGACAGCTAACTATGGCTACACCTTC.

This clone showed up just once. The gene calls are TRBV6-5 and TRBJ2-5; 11 bases line up with TRBD1. The CDR3 has 14 amino acids. The ends lost 5 bases at V and 5 bases at J; junction bases unmatched: 4. Per germline, CDR1 MNHEY and CDR2 SVGAGI. The CDR3 protein is CASSGQGAGETQYF. CDR3 sequence (DNA): TGTGCCAGCAGTGGACAGGGGGCGGGGGAGACCCAGTACTTC.

Worth noting for this clone: Other DNA sequences in the same sample also yield this CDR3. This chain uses TRBV19 with TRBJ1-1; the match to TRBD1 covers 9 bases. Trimming took 5 bases from V and 3 from J; bases not matched to a gene: 7. Germline-derived CDR1 and CDR2 are LNHDA and SQIVND (reference sequence). The CDR3 is made up of 15 amino acids. Here the CDR3 reads CASSSRTGVDTEAFF. Here the CDR3 DNA reads TGTGCCAGTAGTTCCCGGACAGGGGTGGACACTGAAGCTTTCTTT.

The rearrangement links TRBV28 to TRBJ1-1; D is unclear. There are 13 residues in the CDR3. Germline V gene sequence: CDR1 MDHEN, CDR2 SYDVKM. The V and J ends lost 4 bases and 3 bases respectively, with 9 bases between them. The CDR3 protein is CASSSRAHTEAFF. For the CDR3, the DNA is TGTGCCAGCAGTTCCCGGGCCCACACTGAAGCTTTCTTT.

The chain recombines TRBV27 with TRBJ1-2; no definite D call. V was trimmed by 4 bases and J by 4 bases, leaving 13 bases between them. This CDR3 has 14 amino acids. Per germline, CDR1 MNHEY and CDR2 SMNVEV (reference sequence). CDR3 coding DNA: TGTGCCAGCAGTTATTTGGGGTTGGGCTATGGCTACACCTTC. Its protein product is CASSYLGLGYGYTF.

The genes are TRBV6-6 and TRBJ2-1, with D perhaps TRBD2 (6 bases). Looked up from germline, CDR1 is MNHNY and CDR2 is SVGAGI (reference sequence). The V end lost 5 bases, the J end lost 10 bases, and 24 bases lay between the germline ends. This CDR3 comprises 16 residues. CDR3 bases: TGTGCCAGCAGTCACCTGGAGCGGGTGTCCCTGGGGGAGCAGTTCTTC. Its translation is CASSHLERVSLGEQFF.

The chain recombines TRBV5-6 with TRBJ2-3; tentative D call: TRBD2 (5 bases). Between the trimmed V and J ends, which lost 0 bases and 6 bases, there was a span of 20 bases. The CDR3 loop spans 17 amino acids. Germline V CDR1 and CDR2: SGHDT, YYEEEE. The DNA for the CDR3 is TGTGCCAGCAGCTTGGAATTGGGCGGGCCCGGGGAGGATACGCAGTATTTT. Its translation: CASSLELGGPGEDTQYF.

The chain is built from TRBV4-2 and TRBJ1-4; D might be TRBD1 (5 bases). With 6 bases removed from V and 8 bases from J, the gap between germline ends came to 19 bases. CDR1 is LGHNA, CDR2 YNFKEQ, per germline. The CDR3 runs 15 residues. The CDR3 DNA reads TGTGCCAGCAGGGTTGGGACTTCTGAGGGGGAAAAACTGTTTTTT. Its translation: CASRVGTSEGEKLFF.